The T cell receptor beta chain under discussion was sequenced for a study of CD8 T cells in ankylosing spondylitis. By quantitative 5'-RACE with molecular barcodes, the TCR beta libraries were made. A single record per CDR3 protein comes from TCRdb applying MiXCR to the 5' RACE reads. The sample holds 290,000 or so distinct CDR3 sequences, around 20% seen once. This clonotype was seen at least ten times. The TCR was taken from a female donor with ankylosing spondylitis or in good health (not recorded which). Material: blood, either unsorted or a sorted T cell fraction (not recorded which).

The DNA for the CDR3 is TGTGCCACCAGCAGAGATGGAGGTCCCGGGAGCACAGATACGCAGTATTTT. Protein product: CATSRDGGPGSTDTQYF. This chain connects TRBV15 to TRBJ2-3; tentative D call: TRBD2 (5 bases). V shed 0 bases and J shed 0 bases, with 13 bases lying between them. Looked up from germline, CDR1 is LNHNV and CDR2 is YYDKDF (reference sequence). This CDR3 has 17 residues.